This entry lists 5 T cell receptor beta chains sequenced from one sample in a study of T cells in Graves' hyperthyroidism and ophthalmopathy. RNA transcripts gave rise to amplified TCR beta CDR3 regions. First-round RT-PCR with HTBI primers amplified the TCR CDR3 region. TCRdb processed the multiplex PCR reads anew with MiXCR; each CDR3 protein has one entry. Of almost 600,000 distinct CDR3 sequences listed, about 43% were seen once; the top ten hold roughly 7.7%. The source material was peripheral blood or thyroid tissue (not recorded which). Receptors originate from a young woman with Graves' hyperthyroidism.

The chain uses TRBV2 and TRBJ2-7, with D perhaps TRBD1 (5 bases). Looked up from germline, CDR1 is SNHLY and CDR2 is FYNNEI. The CDR3 totals 11 residues. The V end was cut by 4 bases, the J end by 7 bases, with 8 bases between. The CDR3 reads CASSGGLEQYF. Written as DNA, the CDR3 is TGTGCCAGCAGTGGGGGCCTAGAGCAGTACTTC.

This clonotype was seen at least ten times. The chain combines TRBV5-1 with TRBJ2-7, with 7 positions matching TRBD2. This CDR3 contains 15 residues. CDR1 is SGHRS and CDR2 is YFSETQ in the germline V gene. Trimming at V came to 0 bases and at J to 3 bases, leaving 6 bases not matched to a gene. This chain's CDR3 is CASSLGGGRIYEQYF. The DNA of the CDR3 is TGCGCCAGCAGCTTGGGAGGCGGGAGAATCTACGAGCAGTACTTC.

The chain links TRBV20-1 to TRBJ2-1, with 13 bases fitting TRBD2. V lost 5 bases and J lost 5; bases outside the gene matches: 6. This CDR3 contains 15 residues. Germline CDR1 DFQATT, CDR2 SNEGSKA (reference sequence). The CDR3 reads CSALAGTSGNNEQFF. DNA of the CDR3: TGCAGTGCTCTCGCCGGGACTAGCGGGAACAATGAGCAGTTCTTC.

This clonotype has ten or more counts. The chain is built from TRBV12-3 or TRBV12-4 and TRBJ2-5, with D tentatively TRBD1 or TRBD2 (5 bases each). Trimming left V 2 bases short and J 4 bases short, with 8 bases between. CDR3 length: 13 amino acids. The CDR3 sequence is CASSLKGRETQYF. The DNA of the CDR3 is TGTGCCAGCAGTTTAAAGGGGAGAGAGACCCAGTACTTC.

The CDR3 is CASSYARGGQKEYTEAFF. Written as DNA, the CDR3 is TGTGCCAGCAGTTACGCCCGCGGGGGCCAGAAGGAGTACACTGAAGCTTTCTTT. V gene TRBV6-4 combines with J gene TRBJ1-1; TRBD1 might be the D (6 bases). This CDR3 contains 18 residues. The germline V gene has CDR1 MRHNA and CDR2 SNTAGT. The V gene lost 5 bases and the J gene lost 3 bases, with 25 bases spanning the gap.